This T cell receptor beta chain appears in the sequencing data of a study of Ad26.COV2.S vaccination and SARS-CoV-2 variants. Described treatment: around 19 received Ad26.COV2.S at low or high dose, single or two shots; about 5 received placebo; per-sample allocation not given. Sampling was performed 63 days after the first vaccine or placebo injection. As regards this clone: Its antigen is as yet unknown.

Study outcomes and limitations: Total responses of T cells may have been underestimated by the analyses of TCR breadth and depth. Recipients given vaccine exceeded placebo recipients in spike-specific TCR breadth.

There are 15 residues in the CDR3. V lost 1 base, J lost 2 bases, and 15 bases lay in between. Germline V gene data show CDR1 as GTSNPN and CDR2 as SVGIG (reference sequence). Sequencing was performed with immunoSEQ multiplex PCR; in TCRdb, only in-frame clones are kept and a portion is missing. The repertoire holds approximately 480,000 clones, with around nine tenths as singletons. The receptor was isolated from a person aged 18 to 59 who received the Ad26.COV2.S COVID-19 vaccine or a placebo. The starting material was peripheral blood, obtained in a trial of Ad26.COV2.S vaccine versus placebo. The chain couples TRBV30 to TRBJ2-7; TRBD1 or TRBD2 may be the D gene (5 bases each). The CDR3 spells CAWSAPGPRPYEQYF. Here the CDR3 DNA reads TGTGCCTGGAGTGCTCCGGGACCTCGACCCTACGAGCAGTACTTC.